This TCR beta chain was identified during a study of vaccination effects on CD4 cells after COVID-19. As regards this clone: Its antigen is not known.

Trimming left V 0 bases short and J 1 base short, with 11 bases between. CDR1 and CDR2 from the germline V gene are SGHNT and YYREEE (reference sequence). This CDR3 is 15 amino acids long. Produced via immunoSEQ multiplex PCR; TCRdb's table is partial and in-frame only. The sample yields about 27,000 clones, over 65% seen once. In the ViraFEST assay, antigen-specific CD4+ clonotypes were identified by expansion after peptide-pool stimulation. Having been cultured for approximately ten days, the cells underwent CD4+ T cell isolation. People in the vaccine group had not been infected with SARS-CoV-2 before, and their nucleocapsid antibodies were negative. IL-2 medium supplanted half the medium on days 3 and 7.

The chain recombines TRBV5-4 with TRBJ2-7, with D perhaps matching TRBD1 (6 bases). The receptor's source is a human donor who received a COVID-19 vaccine. Specimen: CD4+ T cells from PBMCs cultured with HCoV-NL63 spike peptides, collected before COVID-19 vaccination. CDR3 nucleotides: TGTGCCAGCAGCTTGGAGGCAGGGGCTTCCTACGAGCAGTACTTC. This sequence encodes CASSLEAGASYEQYF.